This TCR beta chain was sequenced during a study of shared clonotypes between healthy human individuals. V was clipped by 3 bases and J by 6 bases, with 6 bases between them. The CDR3 totals 12 residues. The germline CDR1 and CDR2 sequences are SEHNR and FQNEAQ (reference sequence). As defined, naive CD8 cells were CD45RO-negative and positively selected for CCR7, with terminally differentiated effector memory CD45RA+ cells excluded. Details on this clone: This sample includes further DNA sequences coding for the same CDR3.

Sequenced by immunoSEQ multiplex PCR; TCRdb stores in-frame clones only, minus some. The profile shows roughly 890,000 clones, 85% to 95% of them singletons. The TCR originated in a man aged 25 to 40 in good health. Material: naive CD8+ T cells sorted from blood. The rearrangement joins TRBV7-9 to TRBJ2-1, with D unclear. The CDR3 is CASSLGSNEQFF. The CDR3 DNA reads TGTGCCAGCAGCTTGGGTAGCAATGAGCAGTTCTTC.